The entry below gives a single T cell receptor (beta chain) sequence along with its context. The antigen remains unidentified. The sample originates from a study of CD8 T cells in ankylosing spondylitis. Findings of the study overall: A number of the motif variants had already been described in reactive arthritis synovial fluid and blood. A TCR beta motif of eight highly homologous variants appeared characteristic of ankylosing spondylitis blood.

This CDR3 comprises 15 residues. The V and J ends lost 0 bases and 4 bases, in that order; junction bases with no gene match: 6. Germline V lookup: CDR1 SGHKS, CDR2 YYEKEE (reference sequence). 5'-RACE, quantitative and with molecular barcodes, yielded the TCR beta libraries. One entry per CDR3 protein results from TCRdb running MiXCR on the 5' RACE reads. In the table there are 150,000 to 200,000 distinct CDR3 sequences, around a tenth of which are singletons. This receptor was obtained from a male donor with ankylosing spondylitis or in good health (not recorded which). The sequencing sample was made of blood, either unsorted or a sorted T cell fraction (not recorded which). The genes are TRBV5-5 and TRBJ2-7; 8 nucleotides align to TRBD1. Here the CDR3 DNA reads TGTGCCAGCAGCTTGGCCACGGACAGGGAGTACGAGCAGTACTTC. As protein: CASSLATDREYEQYF. Supplemented by reference TRBV5-5 and TRBJ2-7, the full variable domain reads DAGVTQSPTHLIKTRGQQVTLRCSPISGHKSVSWYQQVLGQGPQFIFQYYEKEERGRGNFPDRFSARQFPNYSSELNVNALLLGDSALYLCASSLATDREYEQYFGPGTRLTVT.